The following is a TCR beta chain sequence with its context. The read gets to within 3 residues of the CDR3 end, and the germline J gene fills in the rest. This entry is derived from a study of T cells in women clearing cervical HPV infection. As for the study in general: Case blood was drawn when the lesion was first found; control blood after infection became undetectable.

HPV was found by MY09/MY11 PCR and dot-blot genotyping. Trimming took off 2 bases at V and 0 bases at J, with 7 bases between the two ends. Germline-derived CDR1 and CDR2 are KGHSH and LQKENI. CDR3 length: 15 amino acids. Sequenced by immunoSEQ multiplex PCR; TCRdb stores in-frame clones only, minus some. The sample's table shows some 11,000 clones. The V and J genes are TRBV18 and TRBJ2-2; D not certain. This sequence originates from a woman between 18 and 75 years old with a cervical HPV16 infection that either progressed to CIN3+ or cleared (not recorded which). The material sequenced was blood buffy coat. CDR3 DNA, as far as it was read: TGTGCCAGCTCACCATTCCAGACGAACACCGGGGAG. It is translated as CASSPFQTNTGE. The whole CDR3 protein reads CASSPFQTNTGELFF.